The present entry profiles one T cell receptor (beta chain) with its context. The antigen remains unidentified. TCR beta libraries were prepared from cDNA with unique molecular identifiers. Via MiXCR, TCRdb re-called the PCR reads, giving one row per CDR3 protein. This table holds roughly 700,000 distinct CDR3 sequences, roughly 29% found once. The data were taken from a study of post-analysis software for immune sequencing data. General study points: Those with multiple sclerosis, the patient group, showed significantly lower normalized Chao1 diversity than controls. Samples from one preparation batch, clustered by F measure, grouped strongly together. Roughly five TRBV segments were significantly more frequent in patients than in controls. TRBV5-6, TRBV5-1 and TRBV20-1 were among these segments.

Germline CDR1 and CDR2: MNHNY and SVGAGI (reference sequence). This CDR3 spans 14 amino acids. V gave up 6 bases and J gave up 1 base, with 13 bases separating them. The sequence was collected from a girl under 18 with multiple sclerosis. Sequencing was performed on blood. The chain uses TRBV6-6 and TRBJ2-7, with D maybe TRBD2 (5 bases). CDR3 sequence: CASSQLDGSYEQYF. The CDR3 DNA reads as TGTGCCAGCAGCCAACTAGACGGGTCCTACGAGCAGTACTTC.